This entry lists 5 T cell receptor beta chains sequenced from one sample in a study of CD8+ T cells in alopecia areata. As the sequencing template, cDNA was produced by extracting RNA and reverse transcribing it. The protocol was immunoSEQ multiplex PCR, while the TCRdb copy is restricted to in-frame clones and leaves out a portion. The top ten hold 1.3% of the sample, which has roughly 190,000 clones, roughly 60% seen once. As to treatment: oral pan-JAK inhibitor, 5-10 mg twice daily. Sequencing used CD4+ T cells sorted from blood, obtained around week 50, from a patient treated with tofacitinib. Every receptor here comes from a human donor with alopecia areata.

This chain links TRBV7-2 with TRBJ1-5, with D tentatively TRBD1 (6 bases). Trimming stripped 7 bases from V and 7 bases from J, with 17 bases between. The CDR3 is 14 residues long. CDR1 and CDR2 (germline): SGHTA, FQGNSA. The CDR3 protein is CASTLGQWGQPQHF. The CDR3 nucleotides read TGTGCCAGCACCCTCGGACAGTGGGGCCAGCCCCAGCATTTT.

This clone was seen repeatedly, ten times or more. The genes are TRBV4-1 and TRBJ2-2; 12 bases are a match to TRBD1. The CDR3 loop spans 16 amino acids. Germline V lookup: CDR1 MGHRA, CDR2 YSYEKL. Germline trimming cut 4 bases from V and 7 bases from J; bases unmatched to any gene: 7. In DNA form, the CDR3 reads TGCGCCAGCAGCCTAGGGGACAGGGGGCTTCGCGGGGAGCTGTTTTTT. This sequence encodes CASSLGDRGLRGELFF.

The V gene is TRBV30, the J gene TRBJ1-1; perhaps TRBD1 as D (6 bases). The germline CDR1 and CDR2 sequences are GTSNPN and SVGIG (reference sequence). The CDR3 is made up of 15 amino acids. Trimming took off 4 bases at V and 1 base at J, with 16 bases between the two ends. The CDR3 DNA sequence: TGTGCCTGGACCAAGGAGGGGACATCGAACACTGAAGCTTTCTTT. The encoded protein is CAWTKEGTSNTEAFF.

This clone was detected only once. The chain recombines TRBV14 with TRBJ2-4; D is undetermined. Germline V CDR1 and CDR2: SGHDN, FVKESK. This CDR3 is 12 amino acids long. V lost 0 bases to trimming and J lost 11 bases, with 8 bases between them. The CDR3 DNA reads as TGTGCCAGCAGCCAAGAAGTTGGATTTCAGTACTTC. Translated, it gives CASSQEVGFQYF.

The chain uses TRBV6-6 and TRBJ1-1, with TRBD1 matching over 7 bases. Unmatched junction bases numbered 7, after V lost 2 bases and J lost 1 base. The CDR3 has 16 residues. Germline V gene sequence: CDR1 MNHNY, CDR2 SVGAGI (reference sequence). The CDR3 region has the DNA TGTGCCAGCAGTTACCCCGGGACAGCCTCGAACACTGAAGCTTTCTTT. Translating gives CASSYPGTASNTEAFF.